Below, 2 T cell receptor beta chains from the same sample are listed, as sequenced in a study of identical twins. TCRdb independently ran MiXCR on the 5' RACE reads; one entry per CDR3 protein. The table includes about 530,000 distinct CDR3 sequences, under 25% detected once. The same sample was also studied in work on yellow fever vaccine responses in identical twins.

The sequenced sample was CD4+ T cells sorted from blood. The source is a woman aged 18-29 years in good health.

This rearrangement joins TRBV7-2 to TRBJ1-1; tentative D call: TRBD1 (6 bases). The germline V and J ends were trimmed by 2 bases and 5 bases, with 9 bases remaining between them. The CDR3 spans 13 residues. Germline CDR1 and CDR2: SGHTA and FQGNSA. The CDR3 DNA sequence: TGTGCCAGCAGCTTAAGGGGGTGGACTGAAGCTTTCTTT. It codes for CASSLRGWTEAFF.

This clonotype was found a few times. The gene calls are TRBV29-1 and TRBJ2-5, with a possible D match to TRBD1 (5 bases). Germline CDR1 SQVTM, CDR2 ANQGSEA. The CDR3 runs 14 residues. The germline V and J ends were trimmed by 4 bases and 1 base, with 13 bases remaining between them. The CDR3 loop reads CSVGGSDTQETQYF. The CDR3 DNA reads TGCAGCGTTGGTGGATCGGACACCCAAGAGACCCAGTACTTC. The whole variable domain, remainder taken from reference TRBV29-1 and TRBJ2-5, is SAVISQKPSRDICQRGTSLTIQCQVDSQVTMMFWYRQQPGQSLTLIATANQGSEATYESGFVIDKFPISRPNLTFSTLTVSNMSPEDSSIYLCSVGGSDTQETQYFGPGTRLLVL.